These 7 T cell receptor beta chains share one sample of origin, sequenced in a study of T cells in Graves' hyperthyroidism and ophthalmopathy. Amplification targeted TCR beta CDR3 regions from RNA transcripts. First-round RT-PCR of the TCR CDR3 relied on the HTBI primer set. TCRdb reanalysed the multiplex PCR reads using MiXCR and keeps one entry per CDR3 protein. The table lists more than 250,000 distinct CDR3 sequences, roughly 15% of them singletons, with over 30% in the top ten. Sequencing was performed on blood. Source of these receptors: a woman between 45 and 60 years old with Graves' hyperthyroidism that later progressed to Graves' ophthalmopathy.

At least ten counts were recorded for this clonotype. The genes are TRBV27 and TRBJ2-5, with D unresolved. Looked up from germline, CDR1 is MNHEY and CDR2 is SMNVEV (reference sequence). This CDR3 spans 15 amino acids. Trimming left V 3 bases short and J 7 bases short, with 18 bases between. CDR3 sequence (DNA): TGTGCCAGCAGTTTCGCCCCGTCCAGGCCAACGACCCAGTACTTC. Its translation is CASSFAPSRPTTQYF.

This clonotype was picked up many times. The chain employs TRBV12-3 or TRBV12-4 and TRBJ2-1; TRBD2 matches at 7 bases. The V segment lost 8 bases and the J segment 0 bases; nucleotides outside the gene matches: 7. This CDR3 comprises 15 residues. For the CDR3, the DNA is TGTGCCAGCCAGCCGGGAGGCAGCTCCTACAATGAGCAGTTCTTC. It yields the protein CASQPGGSSYNEQFF.

This clonotype turned up a few times. J is TRBJ1-1 and V is TRBV6-2 or TRBV6-3; possible D gene TRBD1, 6 bases. The CDR3 contains 10 residues. V was cut by 8 bases and J by 7 bases, with 8 bases left in between. In germline, CDR1 is MNHEY, CDR2 SVGEGT. CDR3 loop: CASEQGEAFF. DNA of the CDR3: TGTGCCAGCGAACAGGGTGAAGCTTTCTTT.

At least ten counts were recorded for this clonotype. J is TRBJ2-7 and V is TRBV5-1; D gene uncertain. This CDR3 has 12 amino acids. V lost 2 bases, J lost 5 bases, and 8 bases lay in between. Germline V gene data show CDR1 as SGHRS and CDR2 as YFSETQ. The CDR3: CASSFVGHEQYF. CDR3 DNA sequence: TGCGCCAGCAGCTTCGTTGGGCACGAGCAGTACTTC.

The rearrangement links TRBV7-9 to TRBJ2-3; 8 nucleotides line up with TRBD1. The CDR3 is 16 amino acids. CDR1 is SEHNR, CDR2 FQNEAQ, per germline (reference sequence). Germline trimming cut 1 base from V and 1 base from J; bases unmatched to any gene: 4. Here the CDR3 DNA reads TGTGCCAGCAGCTTAGGGACAGGGTGGGGCACAGATACGCAGTATTTT. This translates into CASSLGTGWGTDTQYF.

The genes are TRBV28 and TRBJ1-4, with 7 nucleotides matching TRBD1. The CDR3 is 17 residues long. V was pared by 6 bases and J by 8 bases, with 18 bases of the junction left unmatched. Germline V gene data show CDR1 as MDHEN and CDR2 as SYDVKM. The CDR3 DNA is TGTGCCAGCAGCCCGAACCCTAGTGAGGGGGCCGGAGAAAAACTGTTTTTT. This encodes CASSPNPSEGAGEKLFF.

This clonotype was seen ten or more times. V and J are TRBV28 and TRBJ2-4, with D unresolved. CDR1 is MDHEN, CDR2 SYDVKM, per germline. This CDR3 is built from 12 residues. Trimming stripped 6 bases from V and 5 bases from J, with 8 bases between. Here the CDR3 DNA reads TGTGCCAGCAGCCAAGTAGAAAACATTCAGTACTTC. Protein sequence: CASSQVENIQYF. The variable domain in full, with the rest retrieved from reference TRBV28 and TRBJ2-4, is DVKVTQSSRYLVKRTGEKVFLECVQDMDHENMFWYRQDPGLGLRLIYFSYDVKMKEKGDIPEGYSVSREKKERFSLILESASTNQTSMYLCASSQVENIQYFGAGTRLSVL.